This T cell receptor beta chain was retrieved from a study of blood T cell repertoires in COVID-19. Seattle enrolled patients during active infection and tracked them longitudinally. The CDR3 runs 13 residues. The ends were cut back, 3 bases at V and 3 bases at J, with 9 bases in the middle. Clones were read by immunoSEQ multiplex PCR, and TCRdb kept only the in-frame ones, dropping some. The table lists under 450,000 clones, approximately 89% of them singletons. The chain recombines TRBV12-3 or TRBV12-4 with TRBJ2-7, with D possibly TRBD2 on 5 matching bases. The specimen sequenced was peripheral blood. The TCR comes from a woman in her fifties or sixties with COVID-19, enrolled during active disease. This CDR3 is CASSLSDYYEQYF. CDR3 sequence (DNA): TGTGCCAGCAGTTTGTCAGACTACTACGAGCAGTACTTC.